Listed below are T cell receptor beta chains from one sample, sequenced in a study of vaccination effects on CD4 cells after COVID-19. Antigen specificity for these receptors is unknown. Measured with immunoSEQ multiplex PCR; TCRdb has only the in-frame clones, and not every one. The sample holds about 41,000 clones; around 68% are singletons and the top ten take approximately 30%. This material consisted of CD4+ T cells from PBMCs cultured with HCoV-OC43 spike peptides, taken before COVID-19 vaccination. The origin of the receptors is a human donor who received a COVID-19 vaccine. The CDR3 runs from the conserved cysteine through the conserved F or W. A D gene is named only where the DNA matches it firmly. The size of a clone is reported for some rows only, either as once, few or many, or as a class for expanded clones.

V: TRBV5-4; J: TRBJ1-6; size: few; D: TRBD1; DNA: TGTGCCAGCAGCCAGGGACAGGGAGCGAAAAATTCACCCCTCCACTTT; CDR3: CASSQGQGAKNSPLHF
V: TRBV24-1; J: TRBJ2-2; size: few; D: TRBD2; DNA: TGTGCCACCAGTGATTTACATAGCGGGAGGGCCGACACCGGGGAGCTGTTTTTT; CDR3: CATSDLHSGRADTGELFF
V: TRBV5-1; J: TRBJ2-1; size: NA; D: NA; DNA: TGCGCCAGCAGCCGAGGGCAGGCGAGCCTTTACAATGAGCAGTTCTTC; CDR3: CASSRGQASLYNEQFF
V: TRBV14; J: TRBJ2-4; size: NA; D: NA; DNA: TGTGCCAGCAGCCAAGTTAACAGAAAAAACATTCAGTACTTC; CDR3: CASSQVNRKNIQYF
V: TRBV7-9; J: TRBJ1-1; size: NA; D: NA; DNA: TGTGCCAGCAGCTACCCACGGGGGGCGGGGGTGAACACTGAAGCTTTCTTT; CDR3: CASSYPRGAGVNTEAFF
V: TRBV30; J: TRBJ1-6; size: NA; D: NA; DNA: TGTGCCTGGAATTTCGACGTGGGCCTTCAAAGCTCCTATAATTCACCCCTCCACTTT; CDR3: CAWNFDVGLQSSYNSPLHF
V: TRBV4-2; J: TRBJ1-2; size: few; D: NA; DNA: TGTGCCAGCAGCCAAGTTGGGGATAACTATGGCTACACCTTC; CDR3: CASSQVGDNYGYTF
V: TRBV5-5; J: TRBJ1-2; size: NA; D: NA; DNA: TGTGCCAGCAGCTCTCCCTTGGGTAACTATGGCTACACCTTC; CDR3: CASSSPLGNYGYTF
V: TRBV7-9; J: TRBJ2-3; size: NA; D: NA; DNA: TGTGCCAGCAGCTTACAAGAACGAGATACGCAGTATTTT; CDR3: CASSLQERDTQYF
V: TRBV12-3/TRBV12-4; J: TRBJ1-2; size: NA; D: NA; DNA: TGTGCCAGCAGTTATAGGGGGTATGGCTACACCTTC; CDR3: CASSYRGYGYTF
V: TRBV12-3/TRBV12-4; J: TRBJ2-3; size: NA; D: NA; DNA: TGTGCCAGCAGTTTAACAGGCACAGATACGCAGTATTTT; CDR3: CASSLTGTDTQYF
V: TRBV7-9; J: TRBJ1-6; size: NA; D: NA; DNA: TGTGCCAGCAGCCCCAGAGGGACTCAAAATTCACCCCTCCACTTT; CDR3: CASSPRGTQNSPLHF
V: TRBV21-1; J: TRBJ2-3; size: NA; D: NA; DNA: TGTGCCAGCAGCAAACTCCGAAGCGGGGGGGACGCCGCAGATACGCAGTATTTT; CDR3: CASSKLRSGGDAADTQYF
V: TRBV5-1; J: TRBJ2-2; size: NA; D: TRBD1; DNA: TGCGCCAGCAGCCGAGACAGGGATGTCAGGGAGCTGTTTTTT; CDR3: CASSRDRDVRELFF
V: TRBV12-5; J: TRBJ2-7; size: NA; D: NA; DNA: TGTGCTAGTGGTCCGATCGGAGGGACGGAAAGCTCCTACGAGCAGTACTTC; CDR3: CASGPIGGTESSYEQYF
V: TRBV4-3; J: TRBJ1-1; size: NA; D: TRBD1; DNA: TGCGCCAGCAGCCAAGACCCCCAGGGGGGGCCCACTGAAGCTTTCTTT; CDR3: CASSQDPQGGPTEAFF
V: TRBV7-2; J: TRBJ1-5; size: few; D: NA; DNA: TGTGCCAGCAGCTTAGAGGGGAACAGCAATCAGCCCCAGCATTTT; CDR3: CASSLEGNSNQPQHF
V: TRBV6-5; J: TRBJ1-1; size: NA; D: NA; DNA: TGTGCCAGCAGTCCAGGGAGGGGGGCGAAGGCTGAAGCTTTCTTT; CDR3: CASSPGRGAKAEAFF
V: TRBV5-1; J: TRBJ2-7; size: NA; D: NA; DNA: TGCGCCAGCAGCTCAAGAGACGGGGCGGAGCAGTACTTC; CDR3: CASSSRDGAEQYF
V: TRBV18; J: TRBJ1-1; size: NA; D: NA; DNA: TGTGCCAGCTCACCAGATTATTACGAAGCTTTCTTT; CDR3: CASSPDYYEAFF
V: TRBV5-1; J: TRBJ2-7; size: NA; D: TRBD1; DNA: TGCGCCAGCAGCTTGGATCCCGGGACAGGGATGCTTTCATACGAGCAGTACTTC; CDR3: CASSLDPGTGMLSYEQYF
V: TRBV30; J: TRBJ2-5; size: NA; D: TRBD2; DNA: TGTGCCTGGAGTCGGGGGGGGACCCAAGAGACCCAGTACTTC; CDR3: CAWSRGGTQETQYF
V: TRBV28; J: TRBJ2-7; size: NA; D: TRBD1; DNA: TGTGCCAGCACCTTACAGGGGCGCTCCTACGAGCAGTACTTC; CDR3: CASTLQGRSYEQYF
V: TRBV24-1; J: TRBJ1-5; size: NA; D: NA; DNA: TGTGCCACCAGCAGGGGCAATCAGCCCCAGCATTTT; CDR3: CATSRGNQPQHF
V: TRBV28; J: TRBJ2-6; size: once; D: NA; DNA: TGTGCCAGCAGTTTACCCCCTGGGGGGGCGGCTGGGGCCAACGTCCTGACTTTC; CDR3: CASSLPPGGAAGANVLTF
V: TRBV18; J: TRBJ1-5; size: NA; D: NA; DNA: TGTGCCAGCTCACCAGGTAGACAGGACAATCAGCCCCAGCATTTT; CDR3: CASSPGRQDNQPQHF
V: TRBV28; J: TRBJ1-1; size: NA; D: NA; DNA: TGTGCCAGCAGTTTCGGCCCCCGATGG; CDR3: CASSFGPRW
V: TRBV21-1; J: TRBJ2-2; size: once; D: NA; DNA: TGTGCCAGCATTCCGGGACTACACGGGGAGCTGTTTTTT; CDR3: CASIPGLHGELFF
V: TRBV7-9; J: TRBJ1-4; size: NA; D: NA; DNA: TGTGCCAGCAGCTTAGGAAGGGGGGTGGATGAAAAACTGTTTTTT; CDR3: CASSLGRGVDEKLFF
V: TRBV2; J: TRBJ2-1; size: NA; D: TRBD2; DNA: TGTGCCAGCAGTAGACAGACTAGCGGGGGGGGGTACAATGAGCAGTTCTTC; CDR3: CASSRQTSGGGYNEQFF
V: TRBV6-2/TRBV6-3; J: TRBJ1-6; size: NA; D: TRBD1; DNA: TGTGCCAGCAGTTCGACAGGGATTCGGTCACCCCTCCACTTT; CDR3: CASSSTGIRSPLHF
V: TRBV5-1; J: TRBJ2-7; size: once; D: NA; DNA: TGCGCCAGCGACCCAGCAAAAACCTACGAGCAGTACTTC; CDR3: CASDPAKTYEQYF
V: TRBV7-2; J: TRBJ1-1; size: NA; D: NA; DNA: TGTGCCAGCAGCTTAGCGTGGGACGACACTGAAGCTTTCTTT; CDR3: CASSLAWDDTEAFF
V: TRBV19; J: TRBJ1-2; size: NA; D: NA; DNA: TGTGCCAGTAGTTCGCGGACAAGGGATCGCTACACCTTC; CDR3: CASSSRTRDRYTF
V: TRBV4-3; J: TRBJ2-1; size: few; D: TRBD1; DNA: TGCGCCAGCAGCCAAGAAAGAACAGGGGGATTGGGTGAGCAGTTCTTC; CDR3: CASSQERTGGLGEQFF
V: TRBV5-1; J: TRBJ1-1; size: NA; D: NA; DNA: TGCGCCAGCAGCCCGGGAGGGGGGACGTACACTGAAGCTTTCTTT; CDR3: CASSPGGGTYTEAFF
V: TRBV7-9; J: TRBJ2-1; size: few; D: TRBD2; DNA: TGTGCCAGCAGCCTCCCCCGTACTAGCGGCGCGGGAGGGTGGGGTGAGCAGTTCTTC; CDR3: CASSLPRTSGAGGWGEQFF
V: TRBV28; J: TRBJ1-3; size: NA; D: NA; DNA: TGTGCCAGCAGTCAAGTCCGCTCTGGAAACACCATATATTTT; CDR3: CASSQVRSGNTIYF
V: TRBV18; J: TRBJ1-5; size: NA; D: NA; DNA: TGTGCCAGCTCACCGCGCATCCTGCAGGGCAATCAGCCCCAGCATTTT; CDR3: CASSPRILQGNQPQHF
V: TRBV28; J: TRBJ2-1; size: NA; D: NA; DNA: TGTGCCAGCAGCGCAACAGAGCCTTACAATGAGCAGTTCTTC; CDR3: CASSATEPYNEQFF
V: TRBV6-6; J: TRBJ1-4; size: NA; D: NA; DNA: TGTGCCAGCACCTACCTCGACCGGGCGGCTTTTAGGAGACTTGGTGAAAAACTGTTTTTT; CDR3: CASTYLDRAAFRRLGEKLFF
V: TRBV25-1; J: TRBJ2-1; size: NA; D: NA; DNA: TGTGCCACCCTATCGGTGGTGGGCTATGAGCAGTTCTTC; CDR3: CATLSVVGYEQFF
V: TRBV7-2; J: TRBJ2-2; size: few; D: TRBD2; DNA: TGTGCCAGCAGCTTAGACGGGAGGGGCACCGGGGAGCTGTTTTTT; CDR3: CASSLDGRGTGELFF
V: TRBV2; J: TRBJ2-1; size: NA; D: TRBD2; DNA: TGTGCCAGCAGTCTACTAGCGGGGTCATACAATGAGCAGTTCTTC; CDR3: CASSLLAGSYNEQFF
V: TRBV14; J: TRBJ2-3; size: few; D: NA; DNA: TGTGCCAGCAGCCGACCTTTAGGTCCTAGCACAGATACGCAGTATTTT; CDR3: CASSRPLGPSTDTQYF
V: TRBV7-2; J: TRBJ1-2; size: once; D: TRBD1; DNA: TGTGCCAGCAGCCGTAGGACAGGGGAGGCCTATGGCTACACCTTC; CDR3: CASSRRTGEAYGYTF
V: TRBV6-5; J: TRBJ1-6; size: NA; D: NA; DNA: TGTGCCAGCAGTTACGGAAGCCGTAATTCACCCCTCCACTTT; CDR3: CASSYGSRNSPLHF
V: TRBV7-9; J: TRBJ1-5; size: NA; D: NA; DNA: TGTGCCAGCAGCTTTGGTTCGAGGGAGCCCCAGCATTTT; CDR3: CASSFGSREPQHF
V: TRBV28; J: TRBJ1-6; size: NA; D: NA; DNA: TGTGCCAGCAGGGATCCGGGACTAAATTCACCCCTCCACTTT; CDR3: CASRDPGLNSPLHF
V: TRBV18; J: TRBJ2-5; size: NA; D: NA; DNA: TGTGCCAGCTCACCACAAGTCGGCTCCGGGGAGACCCAGTACTTC; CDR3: CASSPQVGSGETQYF
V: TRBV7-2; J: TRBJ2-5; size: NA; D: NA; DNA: TGTGCCAGCAGCTTTGGGGAGACCCAGTACTTC; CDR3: CASSFGETQYF
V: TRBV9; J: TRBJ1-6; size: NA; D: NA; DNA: TGTGCCAGCAGCCCCCAAAAAGATGCCTATAATTCACCCCTCCACTTT; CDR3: CASSPQKDAYNSPLHF
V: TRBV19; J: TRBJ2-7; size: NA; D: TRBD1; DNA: TGTGCCAGTAGTATCGGACAGGGGAACCACGAGCAGTACTTC; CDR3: CASSIGQGNHEQYF
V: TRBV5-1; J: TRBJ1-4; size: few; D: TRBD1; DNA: TGCGCCAGCAGCTCGACAGGGGCGATAAATGAAAAACTGTTTTTT; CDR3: CASSSTGAINEKLFF
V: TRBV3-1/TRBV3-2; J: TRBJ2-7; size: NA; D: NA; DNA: TGTGCCAGCAGCCAAAGTTATGCAGGGGTCTCCTACGAGCAGTACTTC; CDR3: CASSQSYAGVSYEQYF
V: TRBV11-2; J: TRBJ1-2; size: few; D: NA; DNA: TGTGCCAGCAGCTTTAGAGTTGGCTACACCTTC; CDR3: CASSFRVGYTF
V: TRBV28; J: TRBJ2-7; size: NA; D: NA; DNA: TGTGCCAGCAGTCCTCACTACGAGCAGTACTTC; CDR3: CASSPHYEQYF